Here is one T cell receptor (beta chain) with its context. TCRdb's table, derived via immunoSEQ multiplex PCR, lists solely in-frame clones and lacks some. The sample carries approximately 140,000 clones, around nine tenths recorded once. The data are from a study of control samples from healthy donors and cancer patients. The CDR3 consists of 14 residues. CDR1 is LNHDA, CDR2 SQIVND, per germline (reference sequence). Trimming took off 3 bases at V and 4 bases at J, with 10 bases between the two ends. The rearrangement joins TRBV19 to TRBJ2-1; tentative D call: TRBD2 (6 bases). The specimen was blood. This clonotype was obtained from a woman aged 25 to 39 in good health. Here the CDR3 DNA reads TGTGCCAGTAGTATCGGGACTCCTTACAATGAGCAGTTCTTC. The encoded protein is CASSIGTPYNEQFF.